This paragraph covers one T cell receptor (beta chain) sequence. CDR1 SGHRS and CDR2 YFSETQ come from the germline V gene. The CDR3 runs to 14 residues. J was trimmed by 3 bases and V by 4 bases; bases with no gene match: 6. The data stem from a study of early T cells in non-severe SARS-CoV-2 infection. Background on the study: Chains were unpaired, as sequencing was done on bulk RNA from unsorted whole blood.

Tagging with unique molecular identifiers was applied to individual cDNA molecules. MiXCR, run by TCRdb on the 5' RACE reads, gives a single entry per CDR3 protein. The sample has about 69,000 distinct CDR3 sequences; approximately 9.5% are singletons. The chain is built from TRBV5-1 and TRBJ1-1; TRBD1 agrees at 7 bases. Sequenced material: whole blood. This sequence originates from an adult who was a healthcare worker with PCR-confirmed SARS-CoV-2 infection or an uninfected control (not recorded which). CDR3 protein: CASSVNRGDTEAFF. The CDR3 DNA reads TGCGCCAGCAGCGTTAACAGGGGAGACACTGAAGCTTTCTTT.